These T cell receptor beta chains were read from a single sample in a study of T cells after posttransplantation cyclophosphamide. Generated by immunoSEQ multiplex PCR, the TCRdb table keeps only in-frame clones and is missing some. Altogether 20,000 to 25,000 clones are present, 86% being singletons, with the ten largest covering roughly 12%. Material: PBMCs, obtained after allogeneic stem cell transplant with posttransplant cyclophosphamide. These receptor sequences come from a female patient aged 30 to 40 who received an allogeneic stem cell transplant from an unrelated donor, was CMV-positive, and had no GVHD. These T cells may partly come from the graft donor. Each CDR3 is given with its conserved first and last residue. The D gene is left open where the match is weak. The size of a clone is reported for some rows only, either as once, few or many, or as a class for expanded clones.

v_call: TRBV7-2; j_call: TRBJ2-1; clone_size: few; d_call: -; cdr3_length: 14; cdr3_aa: CASSLVKGQNEQFF; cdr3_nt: TGTGCCAGCAGCTTAGTCAAGGGGCAGAATGAGCAGTTCTTC
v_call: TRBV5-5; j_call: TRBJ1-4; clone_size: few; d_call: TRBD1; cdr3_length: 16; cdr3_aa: CASSPTGIRANEKLFF; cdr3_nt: TGTGCCAGCAGCCCGACAGGGATCAGGGCTAATGAAAAACTGTTTTTT
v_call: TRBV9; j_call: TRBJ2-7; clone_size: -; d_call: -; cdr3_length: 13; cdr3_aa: CFSKQKTAYEQYF; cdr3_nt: TGTTTTAGCAAGCAGAAGACGGCATACGAGCAGTACTTC
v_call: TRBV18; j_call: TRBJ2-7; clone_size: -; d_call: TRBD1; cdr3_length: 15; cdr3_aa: CASSQIRDRGGEQYF; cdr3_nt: TGTGCCAGCTCACAAATCCGGGACAGGGGCGGCGAGCAGTACTTC
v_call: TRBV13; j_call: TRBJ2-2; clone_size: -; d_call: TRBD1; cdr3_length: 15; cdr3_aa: CASSLGDREAGELFF; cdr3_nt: TGTGCCAGCAGCTTAGGGGACAGGGAGGCCGGGGAGCTGTTTTTT
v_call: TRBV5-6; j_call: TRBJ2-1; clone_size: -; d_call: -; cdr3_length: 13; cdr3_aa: CASSLDSPNEQFF; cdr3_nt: TGTGCCAGCAGCTTGGACAGCCCCAATGAGCAGTTCTTC
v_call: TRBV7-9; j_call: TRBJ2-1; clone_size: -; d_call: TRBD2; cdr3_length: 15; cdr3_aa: CASSLTSGDYNEQFF; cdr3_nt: TGTGCCAGCAGCTTAACTAGCGGGGACTACAATGAGCAGTTCTTC
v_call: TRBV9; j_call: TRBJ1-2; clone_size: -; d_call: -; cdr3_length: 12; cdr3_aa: CASSVSGDGYTF; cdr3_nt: TGTGCCAGCAGCGTATCGGGGGATGGCTACACCTTC
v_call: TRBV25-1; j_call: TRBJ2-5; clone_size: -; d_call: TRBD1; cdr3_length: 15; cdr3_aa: CASSEYRQGGETQYF; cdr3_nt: TGTGCCAGCAGTGAATATCGACAGGGGGGAGAGACCCAGTACTTC
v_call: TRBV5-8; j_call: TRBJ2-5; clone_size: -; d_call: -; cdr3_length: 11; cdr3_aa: CASTVQETQYF; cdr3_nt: TGTGCCAGCACGGTACAAGAGACCCAGTACTTC
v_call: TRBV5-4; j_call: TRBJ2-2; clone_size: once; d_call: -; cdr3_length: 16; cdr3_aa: CASSSGRSSVHGELFF; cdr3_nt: TGTGCCAGCAGCTCCGGGCGGTCTAGCGTGCACGGGGAGCTGTTTTTT
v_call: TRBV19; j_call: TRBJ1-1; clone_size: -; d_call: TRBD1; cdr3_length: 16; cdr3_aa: CASSRQWLTGGTEAFF; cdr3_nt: TGTGCCAGTAGTCGTCAGTGGTTAACAGGGGGGACTGAAGCTTTCTTT
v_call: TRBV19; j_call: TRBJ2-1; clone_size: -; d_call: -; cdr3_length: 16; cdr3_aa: CASSIDGTLSYNEQFF; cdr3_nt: TGTGCCAGTAGTATCGATGGGACTCTAAGCTACAATGAGCAGTTCTTC
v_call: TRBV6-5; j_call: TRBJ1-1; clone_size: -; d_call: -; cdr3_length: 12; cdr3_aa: CASSLRTVEAFF; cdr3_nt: TGTGCCAGCAGTTTACGGACAGTTGAAGCTTTCTTT
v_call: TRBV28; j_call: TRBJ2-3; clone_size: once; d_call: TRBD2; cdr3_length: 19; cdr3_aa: CASRESFVAGGRSTDTQYF; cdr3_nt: TGTGCCAGCAGGGAATCTTTTGTGGCGGGGGGGCGGAGCACAGATACGCAGTATTTT
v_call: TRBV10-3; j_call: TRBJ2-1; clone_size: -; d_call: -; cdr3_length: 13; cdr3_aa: CAINVQISNEQFF; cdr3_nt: TGTGCCATCAACGTACAGATTAGCAATGAGCAGTTCTTC
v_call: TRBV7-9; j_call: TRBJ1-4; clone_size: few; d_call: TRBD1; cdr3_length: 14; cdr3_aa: CASSPTGRNEKLFF; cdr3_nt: TGTGCCAGCAGCCCGACAGGGCGGAATGAAAAACTGTTTTTT
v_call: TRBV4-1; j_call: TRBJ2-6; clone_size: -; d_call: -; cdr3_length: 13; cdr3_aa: CASSQAQANVLTF; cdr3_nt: TGCGCCAGCAGCCAAGCACAGGCCAACGTCCTGACTTTC
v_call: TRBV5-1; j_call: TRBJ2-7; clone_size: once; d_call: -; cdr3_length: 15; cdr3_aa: CASSIGQSHFYEQYF; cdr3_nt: TGCGCCAGCAGCATTGGACAGAGCCATTTCTACGAGCAGTACTTC
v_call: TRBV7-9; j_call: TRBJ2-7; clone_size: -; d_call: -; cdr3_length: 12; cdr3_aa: CASSPTGYEQYF; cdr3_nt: TGTGCCAGTAGCCCTACAGGATACGAGCAGTACTTC
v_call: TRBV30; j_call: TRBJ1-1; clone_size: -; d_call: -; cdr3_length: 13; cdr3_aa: CAWSWGEATEAFF; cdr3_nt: TGTGCCTGGAGTTGGGGCGAGGCTACTGAAGCTTTCTTT
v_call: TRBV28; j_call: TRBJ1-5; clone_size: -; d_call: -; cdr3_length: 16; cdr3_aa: CASSLRGGYSNQPQHF; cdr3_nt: TGTGCCAGCAGTCTCCGGGGGGGGTATAGCAATCAGCCCCAGCATTTT
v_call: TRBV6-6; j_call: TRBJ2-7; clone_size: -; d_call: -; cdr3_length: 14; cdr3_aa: CASRSGGRYYEQYF; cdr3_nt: TGTGCCAGCAGGTCAGGAGGGAGGTACTACGAGCAGTACTTC
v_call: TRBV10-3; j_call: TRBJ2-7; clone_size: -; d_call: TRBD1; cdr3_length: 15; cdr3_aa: CAISGGDRVGYEQYF; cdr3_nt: TGTGCCATCAGTGGGGGTGACAGGGTTGGCTACGAGCAGTACTTC
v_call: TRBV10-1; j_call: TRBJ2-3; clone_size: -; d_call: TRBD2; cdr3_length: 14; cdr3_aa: CASSEAGAYLTQYF; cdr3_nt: TGCGCCAGCAGTGAAGCGGGGGCCTACCTTACGCAGTATTTT
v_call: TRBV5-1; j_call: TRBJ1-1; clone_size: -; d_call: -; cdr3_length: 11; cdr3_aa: CASRGGAEAFF; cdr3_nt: TGCGCCAGCAGGGGAGGAGCCGAAGCTTTCTTT
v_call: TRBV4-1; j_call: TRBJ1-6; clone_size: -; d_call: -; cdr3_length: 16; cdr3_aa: CASSELRAFPGPPLHF; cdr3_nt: TGCGCCAGCAGCGAACTACGGGCTTTTCCAGGGCCACCCCTCCACTTT
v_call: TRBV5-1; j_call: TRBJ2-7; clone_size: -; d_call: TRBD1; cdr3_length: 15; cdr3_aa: CASSFFPGQGLEQYF; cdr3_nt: TGCGCCAGCAGCTTCTTTCCGGGACAGGGGCTCGAGCAGTACTTC
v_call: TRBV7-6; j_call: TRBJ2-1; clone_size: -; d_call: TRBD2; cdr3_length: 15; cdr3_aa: CASSLAAGGANEQFF; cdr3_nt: TGTGCCAGCAGCTTAGCGGCCGGGGGGGCCAATGAGCAGTTCTTC
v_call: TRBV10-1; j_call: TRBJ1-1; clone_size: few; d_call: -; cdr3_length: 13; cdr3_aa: CASTQGRNTEAFF; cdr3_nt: TGCGCCAGCACCCAGGGAAGAAACACTGAAGCTTTCTTT
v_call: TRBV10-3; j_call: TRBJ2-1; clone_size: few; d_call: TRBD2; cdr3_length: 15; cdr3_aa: CAIRDSGGDNNEQFF; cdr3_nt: TGTGCCATCAGAGATAGCGGGGGGGATAACAATGAGCAGTTCTTC
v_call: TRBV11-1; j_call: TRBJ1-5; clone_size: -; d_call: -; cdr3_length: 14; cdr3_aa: CASSPGPNHQPQHF; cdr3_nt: TGTGCCAGCAGCCCAGGGCCAAATCATCAGCCCCAGCATTTT
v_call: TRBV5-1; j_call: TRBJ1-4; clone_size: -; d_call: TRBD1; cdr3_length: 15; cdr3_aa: CASSANRDRVEKLFF; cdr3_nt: TGCGCCAGCAGCGCGAACCGGGACAGGGTTGAAAAACTGTTTTTT
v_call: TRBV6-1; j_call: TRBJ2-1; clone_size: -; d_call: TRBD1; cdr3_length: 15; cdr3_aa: CASRGPRGSYNEQFF; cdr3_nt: TGTGCCAGCAGGGGGCCCAGGGGGTCCTACAATGAGCAGTTCTTC
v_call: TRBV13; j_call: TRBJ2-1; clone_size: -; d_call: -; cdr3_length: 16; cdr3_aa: CASSLSGPTSQDEQFF; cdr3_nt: TGTGCCAGCAGCTTAAGCGGCCCAACTAGCCAGGATGAGCAGTTCTTC
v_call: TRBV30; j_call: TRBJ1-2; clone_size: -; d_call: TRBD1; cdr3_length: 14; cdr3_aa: CAWSETGIDYGYTF; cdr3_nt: TGTGCCTGGAGTGAGACAGGGATAGACTATGGCTACACCTTC
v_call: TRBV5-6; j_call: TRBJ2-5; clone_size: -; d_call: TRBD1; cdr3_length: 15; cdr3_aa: CASSSLDRVQETQYF; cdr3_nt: TGTGCCAGCAGCTCGCTGGACAGGGTGCAAGAGACCCAGTACTTC
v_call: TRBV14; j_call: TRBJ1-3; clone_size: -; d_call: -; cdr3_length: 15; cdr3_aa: CASSQKQASGNTIYF; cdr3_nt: TGTGCCAGCAGCCAAAAACAGGCCTCTGGAAACACCATATATTTT
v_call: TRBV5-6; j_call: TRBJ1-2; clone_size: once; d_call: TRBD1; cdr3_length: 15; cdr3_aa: CASSLRGPLAYGYTF; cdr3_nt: TGTGCCAGCAGCTTGAGGGGGCCCTTAGCCTATGGCTACACCTTC
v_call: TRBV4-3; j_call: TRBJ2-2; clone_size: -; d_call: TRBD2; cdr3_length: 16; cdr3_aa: CASRPRIAGGTGELFF; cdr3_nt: TGCGCCAGCAGGCCCCGAATAGCGGGGGGCACCGGGGAGCTGTTTTTT
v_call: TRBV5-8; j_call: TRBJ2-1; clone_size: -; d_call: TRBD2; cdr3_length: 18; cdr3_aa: CASSSGLAGASPYNEQFF; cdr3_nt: TGTGCCAGCAGCTCGGGACTAGCGGGGGCGTCTCCCTACAATGAGCAGTTCTTC
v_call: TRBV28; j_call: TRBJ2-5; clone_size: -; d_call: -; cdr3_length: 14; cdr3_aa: CASSSPGVLETQYF; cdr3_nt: TGTGCCAGCAGTTCGCCGGGGGTTTTAGAGACCCAGTACTTC
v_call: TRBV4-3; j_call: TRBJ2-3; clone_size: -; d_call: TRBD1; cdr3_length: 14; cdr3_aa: CASSARDRGDTQYF; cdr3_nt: TGCGCCAGCAGCGCCCGGGACAGGGGGGATACGCAGTATTTT
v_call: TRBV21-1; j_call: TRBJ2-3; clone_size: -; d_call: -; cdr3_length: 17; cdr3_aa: CASSKEKGDRSTDTQYF; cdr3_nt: TGTGCCAGCAGCAAAGAAAAGGGGGACCGTAGCACAGATACGCAGTATTTT
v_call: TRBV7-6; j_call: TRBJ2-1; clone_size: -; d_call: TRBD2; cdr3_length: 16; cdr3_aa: CASSWKLAGLFYEQFF; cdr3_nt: TGTGCCAGCAGCTGGAAACTAGCGGGGTTATTCTATGAGCAGTTCTTC
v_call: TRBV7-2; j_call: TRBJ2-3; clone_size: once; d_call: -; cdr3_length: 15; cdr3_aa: CASSLGGPSTDTQYF; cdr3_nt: TGTGCCAGCAGCTTAGGGGGGCCTAGCACAGATACGCAGTATTTT
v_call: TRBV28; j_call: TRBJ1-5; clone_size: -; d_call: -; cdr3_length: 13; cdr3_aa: CASSPALGQPQHF; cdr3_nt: TGTGCCAGCAGCCCAGCGTTGGGTCAGCCCCAGCATTTT
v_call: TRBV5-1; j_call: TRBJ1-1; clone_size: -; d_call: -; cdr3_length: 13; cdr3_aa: CASSFSVNTEAFF; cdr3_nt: TGCGCCAGCAGCTTTTCAGTGAACACTGAAGCTTTCTTT
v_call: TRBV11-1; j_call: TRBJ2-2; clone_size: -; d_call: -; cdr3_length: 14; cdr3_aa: CASSLSGSTGELFF; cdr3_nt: TGTGCCAGCAGCTTATCGGGGTCCACCGGGGAGCTGTTTTTT
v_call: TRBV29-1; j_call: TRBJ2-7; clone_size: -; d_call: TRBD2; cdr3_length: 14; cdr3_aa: CSVGERGSLLGQYF; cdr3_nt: TGCAGCGTTGGAGAGCGGGGGTCCCTTCTAGGGCAGTACTTC
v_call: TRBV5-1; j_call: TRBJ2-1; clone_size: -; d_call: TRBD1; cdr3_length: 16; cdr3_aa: CASSKTGTASYNEQFF; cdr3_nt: TGCGCCAGCAGCAAAACCGGGACAGCTTCCTACAATGAGCAGTTCTTC
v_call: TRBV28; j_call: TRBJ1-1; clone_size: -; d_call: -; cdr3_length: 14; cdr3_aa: CASSLLRGYTEAFF; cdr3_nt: TGTGCCAGCAGTCTACTCAGGGGCTACACTGAAGCTTTCTTT
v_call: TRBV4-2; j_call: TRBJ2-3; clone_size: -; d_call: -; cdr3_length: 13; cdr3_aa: CASSQGPTDTQYF; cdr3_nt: TGTGCCAGCAGCCAAGGTCCTACGGATACGCAGTATTTT
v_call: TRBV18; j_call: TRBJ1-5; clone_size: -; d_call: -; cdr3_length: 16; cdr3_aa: CASSPVAGALNQPQHF; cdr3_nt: TGTGCCAGCTCACCAGTGGCAGGGGCCCTTAATCAGCCCCAGCATTTT
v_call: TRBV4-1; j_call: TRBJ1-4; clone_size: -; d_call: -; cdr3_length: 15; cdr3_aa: CASSLSRASGEKLFF; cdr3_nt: TGCGCCAGCAGCCTATCCCGGGCCTCAGGGGAAAAACTGTTTTTT
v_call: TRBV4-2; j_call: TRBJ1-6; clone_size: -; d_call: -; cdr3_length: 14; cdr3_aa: CASSQTTGLSPLHF; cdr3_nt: TGTGCCAGCAGCCAAACGACAGGATTATCACCCCTCCACTTT
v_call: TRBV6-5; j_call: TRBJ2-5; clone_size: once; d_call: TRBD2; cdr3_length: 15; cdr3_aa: CASTTSGGDQETQYF; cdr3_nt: TGTGCCAGCACCACTAGCGGGGGGGACCAAGAGACCCAGTACTTC
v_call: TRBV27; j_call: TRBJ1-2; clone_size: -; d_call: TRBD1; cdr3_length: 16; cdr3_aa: CASSLTGTGYNYGYTF; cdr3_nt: TGTGCCAGCAGCCTCACCGGGACAGGCTATAACTATGGCTACACCTTC
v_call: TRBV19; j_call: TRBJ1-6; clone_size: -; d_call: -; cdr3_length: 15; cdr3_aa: CASSIMDSHNSPLHF; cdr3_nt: TGTGCCAGTAGTATCATGGACAGCCATAATTCACCCCTCCACTTT